Described below is a single TCR delta chain sequence and its context. This clone is judged medium-sized (0.01 to 0.1%). Its cognate antigen has yet to be identified. Per-nucleotide qualities are absent, and no much larger clonotype sits a single base away. The method was multiplex PCR. These reads were obtained on an Illumina MiSeq. From each sorted gammadelta T cell sample, both TCR gamma (TRG) and TCR delta (TRD) chains were sequenced. Concerning the study's data processing: The repertoire analyses drew on clonotype tree plots, the accumulated frequency of the top 20 clonotypes, and diversity index (DI) and D75 metrics. Clones were re-identified by TCRdb from the public reads with CATT, and rows with the same DNA were merged. These V and J calls rely on TCRdb rather than the paper's analysis. For this sample the table gives approximately 93,000 delta-chain clones, of which 0.8% to 1% were detected only once. Over 8.5% of the sample goes to the ten largest clones.

The data are from a study of γδ T cells in repeated Plasmodium falciparum infection (dated by TCRdb to the early 2020s). Regarding the study in general: In the natural-infection arm, Malian children exposed to intense seasonal malaria transmission were enrolled and compared against age and gender matched Australian children. The gammadelta TCR repertoires from Mali were analysed in two ways: cross-sectionally during periods with no transmission, and longitudinally across episodes of acute febrile malaria. Several malaria-naive U.S. adults underwent four controlled human malaria infections by bites from P. falciparum NF54-infected Anopheles stephensi mosquitoes over about 640 days. Samples were collected from controlled-infection subjects at baseline, immediately before selected infections, and 21 days after each infection. In the study, the shaping of the human gammadelta T cell repertoire by repeated Plasmodium falciparum infection was examined using natural infection in Mali and controlled human malaria infection.

General study outcomes and caveats: The Malian cohort was drawn from a small rural village made up mostly of one ethnic group, which limits generalizability. Analysis of inter-individual variability in gammadelta T cell responses was limited by the small size of the controlled-infection cohort.

The clonotype was recovered from a pool of human donors (malaria-infected and uninfected, not separated). Material: gamma-delta T cells from blood.

The CDR3 reads as follows: CACHPFLRYWGIRRYTDKLIF. Read as DNA, the sequence is TGTGCCTGCCATCCTTTCCTACGCTACTGGGGGATACGGAGGTACACCGATAAACTCATCTTT. The receptor chain draws on TRDV2 and TRDJ1, with 13 middle bases fitting TRDD3. The CDR3 sequence holds 21 residues, the cysteine and phenylalanine included. Just CDR3 DNA is preserved here, 63 bases in frame from base 1. Germline trimming: 7 bases from V, 0 bases from J; junction bases outside gene matches: 22. Per the germline V gene, GEAIGNYY is the CDR1 and EKD is the CDR2.